These 21 T cell receptor beta chains share one sample of origin, sequenced in a study of technical replicates of blood from four donors. The repertoire was sequenced with immunoSEQ multiplex PCR; TCRdb's copy has only in-frame clones and lacks some. Altogether some 80,000 clones are present, 97% being singletons, with the ten largest covering about 0.29%. Sample: T cells isolated from PBMCs. These receptors originate from a human donor in good health.

The J gene is TRBJ2-3, the V gene TRBV30; 10 bases fit TRBD2. Germline V gene sequence: CDR1 GTSNPN, CDR2 SVGIG (reference sequence). The CDR3 covers 16 residues. V lost 3 bases to trimming and J lost 0 bases; unmatched junction nucleotides: 6. As DNA, the CDR3 is TGTGCCTGGAGGATGGGACTAGCGCCTAGCACAGATACGCAGTATTTT. Protein: CAWRMGLAPSTDTQYF. Filled out from reference TRBV30 and TRBJ2-3, the complete variable domain reads SQTIHQWPATLVQPVGSPLSLECTVEGTSNPNLYWYRQAAGRGLQLLFYSVGIGQISSEVPQNLSASRPQDRQFILSSKKLLLSDSGFYLCAWRMGLAPSTDTQYFGPGTRLTVL.

The chain carries TRBV7-2 and TRBJ2-1; 8 bases are shared with TRBD2. CDR3 length equals 13 residues. From germline, CDR1 is SGHTA and CDR2 FQGNSA. V lost 5 bases, J lost 10 bases, and 7 bases stayed unmatched. CDR3 residues: CASSPTSVGEQFF. The CDR3 nucleotides are TGTGCCAGCAGCCCGACTAGCGTTGGAGAGCAGTTCTTC. Supplemented by reference TRBV7-2 and TRBJ2-1, the full variable domain reads GAGVSQSPSNKVTEKGKDVELRCDPISGHTALYWYRQSLGQGLEFLIYFQGNSAPDKSGLPSDRFSAERTGGSVSTLTIQRTQQEDSAVYLCASSPTSVGEQFFGPGTRLTVL.

The V gene is TRBV11-2, the J gene TRBJ1-1, with D possibly TRBD1 on 6 matching bases. Germline lookup yields CDR1 SGHAT and CDR2 FQNNGV. The CDR3 is 15 amino acids. V dropped 3 bases and J dropped 5 bases, with 16 bases sitting between them. The CDR3 sequence is CASSFGQGIWTEAFF. The DNA for the CDR3 is TGTGCCAGCAGCTTCGGTCAGGGGATTTGGACTGAAGCTTTCTTT.

J is TRBJ1-5 and V is TRBV6-5; 10 bases are a match to TRBD1. Trimming cost V 5 bases and J 7 bases; bases outside gene matches: 2. The CDR3 consists of 13 residues. Germline CDR1 and CDR2: MNHEY and SVGAGI. For the CDR3, the DNA is TGTGCCAGCAGTCCGGACAGGGGGCAGCCCCAGCATTTT. This codes for CASSPDRGQPQHF.

This clone was found once. The gene calls are TRBV6-5 and TRBJ2-7, with D tentatively TRBD2 (5 bases). The CDR3 runs 16 residues. Germline-derived CDR1 and CDR2 are MNHEY and SVGAGI. V gave up 0 bases and J gave up 1 base, with 13 bases separating them. The DNA of the CDR3 is TGTGCCAGCAGTTACTCGCCGGGCGGGTGGTCCTACGAGCAGTACTTC. Translation: CASSYSPGGWSYEQYF.

The genes are TRBV4-1 and TRBJ2-7; D is perhaps TRBD1 (6 bases). CDR3 length equals 14 residues. In germline, CDR1 is MGHRA, CDR2 YSYEKL. V dropped 5 bases and J dropped 3 bases, with 14 bases sitting between them. This chain's CDR3 is CASSKKDSFYEQYF. CDR3 sequence (DNA): TGCGCCAGCAGCAAAAAGGACAGCTTCTACGAGCAGTACTTC.

V gene TRBV2 combines with J gene TRBJ2-7; 8 bases fit TRBD1. CDR3 length: 16 residues. V lost 6 bases to trimming and J lost 0 bases; unmatched junction nucleotides: 10. Per germline, CDR1 SNHLY and CDR2 FYNNEI. The CDR3 loop reads CASRDREAQSSYEQYF. CDR3 coding DNA: TGTGCCAGCAGGGACAGGGAGGCACAATCCTCCTACGAGCAGTACTTC.

This rearrangement joins TRBV2 to TRBJ1-2; 7 positions agree with TRBD1. The ends lost 6 bases at V and 4 bases at J; junction bases unmatched: 2. The CDR3 is made up of 12 amino acids. Germline CDR1 and CDR2: SNHLY and FYNNEI. CDR3 nucleotide sequence: TGTGCCAGCAGAACAGGGGCCTATGGCTACACCTTC. It translates to CASRTGAYGYTF. The entire variable domain, with the rest obtained from reference TRBV2 and TRBJ1-2, is as follows: EPEVTQTPSHQVTQMGQEVILRCVPISNHLYFYWYRQILGQKVEFLVSFYNNEISEKSEIFDDQFSVERPDGSNFTLKIRSTKLEDSAMYFCASRTGAYGYTFGSGTRLTVV.

This sequence joins TRBV9 and TRBJ1-1; tentative D call: TRBD1 (5 bases). The CDR3 length is 13 residues. Trimming cost V 2 bases and J 4 bases, with 9 bases left between them. Germline CDR1 is SGDLS and CDR2 is YYNGEE. The CDR3 here is CASSVSGGTEAFF. The DNA of the CDR3 is TGTGCCAGCAGCGTCTCGGGGGGCACTGAAGCTTTCTTT.

The chain combines TRBV14 with TRBJ2-5, with D unresolved. The CDR3 loop spans 14 amino acids. Germline loops: CDR1 SGHDN, CDR2 FVKESK. Trimming left V 2 bases short and J 4 bases short, with 11 bases between. The CDR3 DNA sequence: TGTGCCAGCAGCCAATTACAGCTGCTAGAGACCCAGTACTTC. It specifies CASSQLQLLETQYF.

This clone came up once. The rearrangement links TRBV5-1 to TRBJ2-7; 7 nucleotides agree with TRBD2. Germline V gene lookup returns CDR1 SGHRS and CDR2 YFSETQ. V lost 0 bases, J lost 4 bases, and 4 bases stayed unmatched. The CDR3 covers 14 residues. In DNA form, the CDR3 reads TGCGCCAGCAGCTTGGGCGGGAGCTTGTACGAGCAGTACTTC. As protein: CASSLGGSLYEQYF.

The gene calls are TRBV19 and TRBJ2-7; TRBD2 aligns across 12 bases. Germline V gene lookup returns CDR1 LNHDA and CDR2 SQIVND (reference sequence). The CDR3 sequence is 16 residues long. The junction had 8 bases not matched to a gene; V was cut back by 3 bases and J by 5 bases. The CDR3 loop reads CASSMTSGSKSNEQYF. CDR3 nucleotides: TGTGCCAGTAGTATGACTAGCGGGAGCAAGTCTAACGAGCAGTACTTC.

The CDR3 spells CAWSRRISYNEQFF. CDR3 DNA sequence: TGTGCCTGGAGTAGGCGGATCTCCTACAATGAGCAGTTCTTC. This chain uses TRBV30 with TRBJ2-1; no clear D gene. V shed 2 bases and J shed 0 bases, with 8 bases lying between them. CDR1 is GTSNPN, CDR2 SVGIG, per germline (reference sequence). This CDR3 contains 14 residues.

This clone was seen once. V usage is TRBV7-2 and J usage is TRBJ1-5; D call uncertain. There are 12 residues in the CDR3. Germline V gene data show CDR1 as SGHTA and CDR2 as FQGNSA. V was pared by 3 bases and J by 7 bases, with 7 bases between. The CDR3 nucleotides read TGTGCCAGCAGCTTCTCGGGGCAGCCCCAGCATTTT. This encodes CASSFSGQPQHF.

This chain links TRBV28 with TRBJ2-7, with a weak D call TRBD1 (5 bases). Germline V gives CDR1 MDHEN, CDR2 SYDVKM. The CDR3 has 13 amino acids. Trimming left V 8 bases short and J 4 bases short, with 15 bases between. CDR3 amino acids: CASLPPTGYEQYF. CDR3 sequence (DNA): TGTGCCAGCCTCCCCCCTACAGGTTACGAGCAGTACTTC. Using reference TRBV28 and TRBJ2-7 for the parts outside the CDR3, the full variable domain is DVKVTQSSRYLVKRTGEKVFLECVQDMDHENMFWYRQDPGLGLRLIYFSYDVKMKEKGDIPEGYSVSREKKERFSLILESASTNQTSMYLCASLPPTGYEQYFGPGTRLTVT.

V is TRBV19 and J is TRBJ2-1, with D possibly being TRBD2 (6 bases). The germline V gene has CDR1 LNHDA and CDR2 SQIVND (reference sequence). V lost 6 bases and J 9 bases, leaving 9 bases between the germline ends. The CDR3 totals 11 residues. The CDR3 here is CASRGGAEQFF. CDR3 bases: TGTGCCAGTAGGGGCGGGGCTGAGCAGTTCTTC.

This clone appeared once. The rearrangement uses TRBV5-1 and TRBJ1-3, with D unresolved. There are 13 residues in the CDR3. The V and J ends lost 1 base and 4 bases respectively, with 6 bases between them. The germline V gene encodes CDR1 SGHRS and CDR2 YFSETQ. CDR3 sequence: CASSLLQGNTIYF. The CDR3 region has the DNA TGCGCCAGCAGCTTGTTACAGGGAAACACCATATATTTT.

This chain joins TRBV12-2 and TRBJ2-5; the table's D call, TRBD1, has no DNA check behind it. TRBV12-2 is marked as a pseudogene. The CDR3 is 14 amino acids. The CDR3 DNA follows: TGTGCAAGTCGCTGCGGACAGGGCCAAGAGACCCAGTACTTC. Its translation: CASRCGQGQETQYF.

This chain links TRBV6-5 with TRBJ2-1, with TRBD1 matching 8 bases. CDR1 is MNHEY, CDR2 SVGAGI, per germline. CDR3 length equals 14 residues. The junction had 6 bases not matched to a gene; V was cut back by 4 bases and J by 7 bases. The CDR3 is CASSSTGALNEQFF. Here the CDR3 DNA reads TGTGCCAGCAGTTCGACAGGGGCCCTAAATGAGCAGTTCTTC.

The rearrangement links TRBV15 to TRBJ2-7; D perhaps matches TRBD1 (6 bases). V lost 1 base to trimming and J lost 1 base, with 8 bases between them. Germline values: CDR1 LNHNV, CDR2 YYDKDF (reference sequence). CDR3 length equals 14 residues. CDR3 coding DNA: TGTGCCACCAGCAGAGCAGGGGCTTCCTACGAGCAGTACTTC. This gives the protein CATSRAGASYEQYF.

The rearrangement joins TRBV7-9 to TRBJ2-7; D not certain. V lost 5 bases to trimming and J lost 6 bases, with 17 bases between them. The CDR3 is 14 residues long. The germline CDR1 and CDR2 sequences are SEHNR and FQNEAQ (reference sequence). As DNA, the CDR3 is TGTGCCAGCAGCCCCCGGTCCACCCCTCTCGAGCAGTACTTC. The encoded protein is CASSPRSTPLEQYF. Full variable domain (outside the CDR3, taken from reference TRBV7-9 and TRBJ2-7): DTGVSQNPRHKITKRGQNVTFRCDPISEHNRLYWYRQTLGQGPEFLTYFQNEAQLEKSRLLSDRFSAERPKGSFSTLEIQRTEQGDSAMYLCASSPRSTPLEQYFGPGTRLTVT.